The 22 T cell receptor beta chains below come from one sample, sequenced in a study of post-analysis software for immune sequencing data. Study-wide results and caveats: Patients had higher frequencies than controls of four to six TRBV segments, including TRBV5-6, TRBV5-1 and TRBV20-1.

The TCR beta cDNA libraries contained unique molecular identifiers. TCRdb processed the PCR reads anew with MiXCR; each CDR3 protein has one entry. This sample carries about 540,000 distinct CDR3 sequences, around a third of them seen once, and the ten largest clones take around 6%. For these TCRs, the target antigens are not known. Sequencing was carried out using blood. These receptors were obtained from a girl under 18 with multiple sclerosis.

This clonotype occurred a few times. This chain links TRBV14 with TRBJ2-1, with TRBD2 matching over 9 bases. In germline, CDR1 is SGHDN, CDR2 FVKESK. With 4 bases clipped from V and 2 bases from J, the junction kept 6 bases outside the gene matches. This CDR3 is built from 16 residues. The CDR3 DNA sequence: TGTGCCAGCAGCCCTAGTAGCGGGGGCCCCTACAATGAGCAGTTCTTC. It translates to CASSPSSGGPYNEQFF.

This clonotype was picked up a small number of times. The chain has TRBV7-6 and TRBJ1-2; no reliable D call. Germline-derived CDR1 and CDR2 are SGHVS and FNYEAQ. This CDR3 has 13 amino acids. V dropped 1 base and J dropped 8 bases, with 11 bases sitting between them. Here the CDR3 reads CASSLELRAGYTF. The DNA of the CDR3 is TGTGCCAGCAGCTTAGAATTACGGGCCGGCTACACCTTC.

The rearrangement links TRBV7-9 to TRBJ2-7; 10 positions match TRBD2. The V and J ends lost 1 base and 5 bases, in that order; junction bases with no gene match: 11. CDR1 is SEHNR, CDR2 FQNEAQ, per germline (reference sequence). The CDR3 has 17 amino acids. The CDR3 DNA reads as TGTGCCAGCAGCTTAGTGAGCACTAGCGGGGCCCCCCACGAGCAGTACTTC. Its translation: CASSLVSTSGAPHEQYF.

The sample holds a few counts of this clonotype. Here the CDR3 reads CSVIHRDSNTEAFF. CDR3 nucleotide sequence: TGCAGCGTTATCCATCGGGACTCTAACACTGAAGCTTTCTTT. This chain links TRBV29-1 with TRBJ1-1; tentative D call: TRBD1 (5 bases). V was trimmed by 5 bases and J by 2 bases, leaving 15 bases between them. Per the germline V gene, CDR1 is SQVTM and CDR2 is ANQGSEA. The CDR3 totals 14 residues.

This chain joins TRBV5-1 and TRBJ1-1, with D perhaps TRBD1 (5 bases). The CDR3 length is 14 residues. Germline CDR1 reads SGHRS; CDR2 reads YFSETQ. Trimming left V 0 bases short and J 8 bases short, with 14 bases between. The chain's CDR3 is CASSLEGIPGEAFF. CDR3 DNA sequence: TGCGCCAGCAGCTTGGAGGGGATACCGGGCGAAGCTTTCTTT. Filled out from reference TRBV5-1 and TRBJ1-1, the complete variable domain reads KAGVTQTPRYLIKTRGQQVTLSCSPISGHRSVSWYQQTPGQGLQFLFEYFSETQRNKGNFPGRFSGRQFSNSRSEMNVSTLELGDSALYLCASSLEGIPGEAFFGQGTRLTVV.

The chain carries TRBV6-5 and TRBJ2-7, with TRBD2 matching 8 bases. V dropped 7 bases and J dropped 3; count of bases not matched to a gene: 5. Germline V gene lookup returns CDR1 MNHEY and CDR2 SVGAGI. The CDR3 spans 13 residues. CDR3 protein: CASTRGAFYEQYF. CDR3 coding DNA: TGTGCCAGCACGCGGGGGGCTTTCTACGAGCAGTACTTC.

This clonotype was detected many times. CDR3 DNA sequence: TGCAGTGCTGAACAGGGGGCGAGGAATGAAAAACTGTTTTTT. Translated: CSAEQGARNEKLFF. J is TRBJ1-4 and V is TRBV20-1; 9 bases fit TRBD1. CDR1 DFQATT and CDR2 SNEGSKA come from the germline V gene (reference sequence). The CDR3 has 14 residues. V gave up 5 bases and J gave up 5 bases; unmatched junction bases: 6.

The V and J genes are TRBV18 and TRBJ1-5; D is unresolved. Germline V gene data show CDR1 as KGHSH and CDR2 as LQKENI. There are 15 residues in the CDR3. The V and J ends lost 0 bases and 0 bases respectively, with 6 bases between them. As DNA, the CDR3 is TGTGCCAGCTCACCACCCCTGCCTAGCAATCAGCCCCAGCATTTT. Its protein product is CASSPPLPSNQPQHF.

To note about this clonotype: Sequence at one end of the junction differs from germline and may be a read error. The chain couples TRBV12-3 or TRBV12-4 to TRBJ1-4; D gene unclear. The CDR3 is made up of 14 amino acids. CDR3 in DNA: TGTGCCAGCAGTCAGATTACAACTAATGAAAGACTGTTTTTT. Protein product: CASSQITTNERLFF.

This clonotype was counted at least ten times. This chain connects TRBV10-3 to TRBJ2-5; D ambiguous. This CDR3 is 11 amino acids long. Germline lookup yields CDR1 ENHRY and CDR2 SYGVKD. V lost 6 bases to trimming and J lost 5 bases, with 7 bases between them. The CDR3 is CAIRQAETQYF. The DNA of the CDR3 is TGTGCCATCAGGCAAGCGGAGACCCAGTACTTC.

The CDR3: CASSIGTGGTGELFF. Written as DNA, the CDR3 is TGTGCCAGCAGTATAGGGACAGGGGGAACCGGGGAGCTGTTTTTT. This chain uses TRBV12-3 or TRBV12-4 with TRBJ2-2; 11 bases fit TRBD1. Trimming removed 5 bases from V and 5 bases from J; junction bases left unmatched: 4. CDR3 length equals 15 residues.

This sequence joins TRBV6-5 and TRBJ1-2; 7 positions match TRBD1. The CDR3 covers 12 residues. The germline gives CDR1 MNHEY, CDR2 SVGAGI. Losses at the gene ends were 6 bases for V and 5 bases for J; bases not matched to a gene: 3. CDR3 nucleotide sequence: TGTGCCAGCAGGGGACAGCCTTATGGCTACACCTTC. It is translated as CASRGQPYGYTF.

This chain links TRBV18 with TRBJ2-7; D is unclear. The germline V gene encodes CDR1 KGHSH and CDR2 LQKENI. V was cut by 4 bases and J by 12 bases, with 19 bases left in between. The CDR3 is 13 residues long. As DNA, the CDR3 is TGTGCCAGCTCACTCTGGACGGAAGAGACCCGGTACTTC. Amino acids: CASSLWTEETRYF.

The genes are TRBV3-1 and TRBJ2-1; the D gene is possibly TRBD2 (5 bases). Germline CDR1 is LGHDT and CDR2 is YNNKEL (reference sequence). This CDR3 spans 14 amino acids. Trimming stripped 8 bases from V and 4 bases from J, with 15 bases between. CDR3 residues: CASSERRPYNEQFF. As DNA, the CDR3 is TGTGCCAGCTCGGAGCGGAGACCTTACAATGAGCAGTTCTTC.

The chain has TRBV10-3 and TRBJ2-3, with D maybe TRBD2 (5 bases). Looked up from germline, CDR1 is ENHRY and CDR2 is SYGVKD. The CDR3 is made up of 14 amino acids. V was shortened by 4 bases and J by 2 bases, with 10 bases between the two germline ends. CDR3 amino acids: CAISVGVTTDTQYF. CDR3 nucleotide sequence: TGTGCCATCAGTGTCGGGGTTACCACAGATACGCAGTATTTT.

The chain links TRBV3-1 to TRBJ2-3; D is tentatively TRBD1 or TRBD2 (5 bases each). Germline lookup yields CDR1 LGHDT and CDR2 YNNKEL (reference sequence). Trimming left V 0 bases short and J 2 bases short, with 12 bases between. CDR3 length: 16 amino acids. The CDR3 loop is CASSQDLGVSTDTQYF. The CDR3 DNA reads TGTGCCAGCAGCCAAGATTTGGGGGTCTCCACAGATACGCAGTATTTT.

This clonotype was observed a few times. The CDR3 region has the DNA TGTGCCACCAGTGTGCAGGGGAAGGATACGCAGTATTTT. This translates into CATSVQGKDTQYF. The chain links TRBV24-1 to TRBJ2-3, with D possibly being TRBD1 (6 bases). The length of the CDR3 is 13 residues. V was cut by 5 bases and J by 6 bases, with 11 bases left in between. Germline values: CDR1 KGHDR, CDR2 SFDVKD.

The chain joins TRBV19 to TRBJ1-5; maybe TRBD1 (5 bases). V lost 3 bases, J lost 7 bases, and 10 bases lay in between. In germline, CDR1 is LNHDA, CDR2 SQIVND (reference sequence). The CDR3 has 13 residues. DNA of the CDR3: TGTGCCAGTAGTATCCGGGGGGACCAGCCCCAGCATTTT. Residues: CASSIRGDQPQHF.

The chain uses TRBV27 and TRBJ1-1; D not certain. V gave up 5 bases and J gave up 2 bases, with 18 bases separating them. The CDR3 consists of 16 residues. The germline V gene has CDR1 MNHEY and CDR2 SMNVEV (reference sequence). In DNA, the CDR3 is TGTGCCAGCAGTCCTCTTCCGGCAGGATTTAACACTGAAGCTTTCTTT. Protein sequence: CASSPLPAGFNTEAFF.

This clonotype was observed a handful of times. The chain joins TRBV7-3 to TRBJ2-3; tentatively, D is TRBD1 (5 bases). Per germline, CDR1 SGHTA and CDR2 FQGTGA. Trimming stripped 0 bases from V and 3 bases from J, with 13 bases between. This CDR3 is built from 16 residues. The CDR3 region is CASSLTGYRTTDTQYF. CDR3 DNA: TGTGCCAGCAGCTTAACAGGGTATAGGACAACAGATACGCAGTATTTT.

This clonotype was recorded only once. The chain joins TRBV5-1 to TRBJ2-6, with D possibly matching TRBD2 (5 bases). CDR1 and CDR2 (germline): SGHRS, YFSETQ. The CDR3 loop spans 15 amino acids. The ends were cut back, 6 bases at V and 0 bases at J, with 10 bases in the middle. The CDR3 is CASTVGSSGANVLTF. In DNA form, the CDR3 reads TGCGCCAGCACGGTAGGGAGCTCTGGGGCCAACGTCCTGACTTTC.

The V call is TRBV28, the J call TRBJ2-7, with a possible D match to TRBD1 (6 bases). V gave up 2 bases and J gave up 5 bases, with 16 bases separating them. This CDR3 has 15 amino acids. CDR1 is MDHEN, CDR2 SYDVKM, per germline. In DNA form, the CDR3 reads TGTGCCAGCAGTTTAGGCCCAACAGGGTTCCACGAGCAGTACTTC. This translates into CASSLGPTGFHEQYF.